Sequencing of this T cell receptor beta chain was carried out in a study of cytomegalovirus exposure and HLA in healthy donors. Study conclusions and caveats: Accurate prediction of most subjects' HLA-A and HLA-B alleles from TCR beta sequences was reported. In a later analysis, DRB1 alleles had the most associated TCRs; HLA-C alleles the fewest. Earlier analysis looked at TCR beta V segments, and most were productive about 90% or about 30% of the time.

PCR employed 60 Vbeta and 13 Jbeta primers. In the original processing: Later reanalysis found around 74 million unique TCR beta chains, around 9.9 million of them shared. Sequencing used immunoSEQ multiplex PCR; TCRdb keeps in-frame clones, though not all of them. The V and J calls and clone size come from that table; D and trimming were worked out from the DNA. Of approximately 93,000 clones in the sample, approximately 83% were seen once. J was trimmed by 0 bases and V by 6 bases; bases with no gene match: 6. The CDR3 is 16 amino acids. Per germline, CDR1 MDHEN and CDR2 SYDVKM. Turning to this clone: Its antigen is not known.

This TCR came from a man aged 50 to 60 in good health and CMV-seronegative. The sequenced sample consisted of PBMCs. The chain is built from TRBV28 and TRBJ2-1, with TRBD2 matching 9 bases. CDR3 amino acids: CASSPLSGSSYNEQFF. The DNA for the CDR3 is TGTGCCAGCAGCCCTCTTAGCGGGAGCTCCTACAATGAGCAGTTCTTC.